This T cell receptor beta chain was documented in a study of T-cell reconstitution after alpha-beta-depleted transplantation in children. This clonotype occurred many times. This CDR3 region has 14 residues. Germline-derived CDR1 and CDR2 are MDHEN and SYDVKM. Germline trimming cut 6 bases from V and 4 bases from J; bases unmatched to any gene: 7. Unique molecular identifiers were used to barcode this TCRbeta library. TCRdb processed the PCR reads anew with MiXCR; each CDR3 protein has one entry. This sample has about 500,000 distinct CDR3 sequences; over 9.5% occur once, and the top ten carry approximately 15%.

The source of this sequence is a female patient younger than 10 who had a stem cell transplant for aplastic anemia, so the T cells may come from the graft donor. The sample consisted of PBMCs, mostly from graft donor cells, taken 180 days after TCRalphabeta/CD19-depleted stem cell transplant. The V call is TRBV28, the J call TRBJ2-3, with 7 bases lining up with TRBD2. This chain's CDR3 is CASRREGSADTQYF. Written as DNA, the CDR3 is TGTGCCAGCAGAAGGGAGGGCAGTGCAGATACGCAGTATTTT.